Listed below are T cell receptor beta chains from one sample, sequenced in a study of T cell clonotyping in hematopoietic cell transplantation. Produced via immunoSEQ multiplex PCR; TCRdb's table is partial and in-frame only. The sample includes just under 20,000 clones, roughly three quarters seen only once; the top ten take roughly 14%. Sequences were obtained from peripheral blood mononuclear cells. These receptors all come from a man between 60 and 75 years old in good health. Some clones in this sample may be carry-over from other donors' samples. CDR3s include the opening cysteine and the closing phenylalanine or tryptophan. Each record gives: D gene, V gene, clone size, J gene, CDR3 DNA, CDR3 protein. The D gene is left open where the match is weak. The size entry is marked missing in some rows and otherwise reads once, few, many or a size class.

D gene: .
V gene: TRBV11-3
clone size: .
J gene: TRBJ2-3
CDR3 DNA: TGTGCCAGCAGCCAGGGAGGCTTCACAGATACGCAGTATTTT
CDR3 protein: CASSQGGFTDTQYF

D gene: .
V gene: TRBV28
clone size: once
J gene: TRBJ1-2
CDR3 DNA: TGTGCCAGCATGACTAACTATGGCTACACCTTC
CDR3 protein: CASMTNYGYTF

D gene: TRBD1
V gene: TRBV6-5
clone size: .
J gene: TRBJ1-4
CDR3 DNA: TGTGCCAGCAGTAGACAGGGGGCCACACTGTTTTTT
CDR3 protein: CASSRQGATLFF

D gene: TRBD1
V gene: TRBV6-1
clone size: .
J gene: TRBJ2-7
CDR3 DNA: TGTGCCAGCAGTAGCCGAGACAGGGTTGCCTACGAGCAGTACTTC
CDR3 protein: CASSSRDRVAYEQYF

D gene: .
V gene: TRBV7-8
clone size: .
J gene: TRBJ1-6
CDR3 DNA: TGTGCCAGCAGCTTGCCCCGGGCCCCACTGGGGGTCTATAATTCACCCCTCCACTTT
CDR3 protein: CASSLPRAPLGVYNSPLHF

D gene: .
V gene: TRBV5-8
clone size: few
J gene: TRBJ1-1
CDR3 DNA: TGTGCCAGCAGCTTGGGGGATATGGGGTGGCAGGGGAACACTGAAGCTTTCTTT
CDR3 protein: CASSLGDMGWQGNTEAFF

D gene: .
V gene: TRBV28
clone size: once
J gene: TRBJ2-3
CDR3 DNA: TGTGCCAGCAGTTGGGGCAGGGTCTCATATACGCAGTATTTT
CDR3 protein: CASSWGRVSYTQYF

D gene: TRBD1
V gene: TRBV5-1
clone size: .
J gene: TRBJ2-2
CDR3 DNA: TGCGCCAGCAGCAGGACAGGGGGCCGAACCGGGGAGCTGTTTTTT
CDR3 protein: CASSRTGGRTGELFF

D gene: TRBD2
V gene: TRBV7-2
clone size: .
J gene: TRBJ2-7
CDR3 DNA: TGTGCCAGCAGCTTAAGAAGCGGGAGGGGCGAGCAGTACTTC
CDR3 protein: CASSLRSGRGEQYF

D gene: TRBD1
V gene: TRBV7-9
clone size: medium-sized
J gene: TRBJ1-1
CDR3 DNA: TGTGCCAGCAGCTTAGCGGAGGGGGCGAACACTGAAGCTTTCTTT
CDR3 protein: CASSLAEGANTEAFF

D gene: TRBD1
V gene: TRBV30
clone size: .
J gene: TRBJ1-3
CDR3 DNA: TGTGCCTGGGCAGGGGGTGGTGGAAACACCATATATTTT
CDR3 protein: CAWAGGGGNTIYF

D gene: .
V gene: TRBV7-8
clone size: few
J gene: TRBJ1-2
CDR3 DNA: TGTGCCAGCAGCGGACAGAACTATGGCTACACCTTC
CDR3 protein: CASSGQNYGYTF

D gene: TRBD2
V gene: TRBV10-3
clone size: .
J gene: TRBJ2-3
CDR3 DNA: TGTGCCATCAGTGAGTTAGCGGGAGAGGTTGGAGATACGCAGTATTTT
CDR3 protein: CAISELAGEVGDTQYF

D gene: .
V gene: TRBV6-6
clone size: .
J gene: TRBJ1-2
CDR3 DNA: TGTGCCAGCAGTTACTCGGACCGATTAGGAGGCTACACCTTC
CDR3 protein: CASSYSDRLGGYTF

D gene: TRBD1
V gene: TRBV14
clone size: .
J gene: TRBJ2-7
CDR3 DNA: TGTGCCAGCAGCCAAGGTCGGGGACAGGGGGCTTACGAGCAGTACTTC
CDR3 protein: CASSQGRGQGAYEQYF